This T cell receptor (beta chain) originates from a study of blood T cell repertoires in COVID-19. Whole-study context: The origin of the acute and convalescent COVID-19 samples was the United States, Italy and Spain.

The CDR3 sequence is 16 residues long. Germline lookup yields CDR1 SGHRS and CDR2 YFSETQ. V was pared by 4 bases and J by 4 bases, with 9 bases of the junction left unmatched. Original methodology: The assay estimated nucleated cells by amplifying reference gene primers. Here immunoSEQ multiplex PCR was the method, and the copy in TCRdb shows in-frame clones only, minus some. V, J and clone size were drawn from that table, and D and trimming were deduced from the DNA. In the table there are about 200,000 clones, approximately 80% of which are singletons. J is TRBJ2-7 and V is TRBV5-1, with TRBD2 identical over 12 bases. The sequence came from a human donor in a cohort sampled during active COVID-19. Sample: peripheral blood. The CDR3 sequence is CASSAPQTSGSYEQYF. The CDR3, as DNA: TGCGCCAGCAGCGCACCACAGACTAGCGGGAGTTACGAGCAGTACTTC.